Below, one TCR beta chain is given with its context. Its antigen remains unidentified. PBMCs, at least 6 million per sample, were isolated. This sample was taken from a study of blood T cells in healthy people across ages. Study-wide results and limits: More naive CD4+ cells and higher diversity marked long-lived donors relative to aged donors.

V lost 5 bases to trimming and J lost 2 bases, with 10 bases between them. The CDR3 extends over 13 amino acids. The authors ran a second PCR of roughly 6 to 12 cycles using a sample-barcoded 5' primer and a J-beta primer mix. Each CDR3 protein is one row after TCRdb ran MiXCR on the 5' RACE reads. Here the sample spans about 1.5 million distinct CDR3 sequences, about 42% being singletons. The chain carries TRBV12-3 or TRBV12-4 and TRBJ2-7; D not resolved. The sequence came from a woman between 18 and 29 years old in good health. Material for sequencing was blood. DNA for the CDR3: TGTGCCAGCAGTGATGACAACCCCTACGAGCAGTACTTC. Translating gives CASSDDNPYEQYF.